This note documents a single T cell receptor (beta chain) sequence. Its binding antigen is unknown. No per-base quality is available; no much larger clone lies one base away. The CDR3 goes from the cysteine to the phenylalanine over 16 residues. Of all the DNA, just the CDR3 is kept, 48 bases in frame from base 1. V is trimmed back by 1 base and J by 4 bases, and the junction contains 6 bases that no gene match accounts for. The germline V gene (reference sequence) supplies CDR1 MNHEY and CDR2 SMNVEV. To prepare the library, the immunoSEQ multiplex PCR assay was applied. TCRdb provides this immuneACCESS table in a form limited to in-frame rearrangements. Some clones are lacking; in checked studies, under half of them reflect an unresolved V gene, and why the rest are absent is not known. The sample table shows 35,000 to 50,000 clones, and less than 85% are seen once. The ten most abundant clones make up about 50% of the sample.

The data derive from a study of control samples from healthy donors and cancer patients (TCRdb year 2020). The TCR originated in a man aged 55-75 years in good health. In this chain, TRBV27 is recombined with TRBJ2-1; the central 8 bases match TRBD1. The specimen sequenced was blood. The CDR3 region has the sequence CASSLYSGTGYNEQFF. In nucleotides, the sequence is TGTGCCAGCAGTTTATACTCCGGGACAGGTTACAATGAGCAGTTCTTC.